This is a list of T cell receptor beta chains from one sample in a study of blood T cell repertoires in COVID-19. Data came from immunoSEQ multiplex PCR; TCRdb stores just in-frame clones and leaves some out. Of about 200,000 clones in the sample, 75% to 90% were seen once. The material sequenced was peripheral blood. The receptor source for this set is a man in his thirties or forties who had recovered from COVID-19. CDR3s include the opening cysteine and the closing phenylalanine or tryptophan. Fields, in order: CDR3 DNA, CDR3 protein, J gene, V gene, clone size, D gene. D genes are given only for firm matches. Some rows mark clone size as missing; the rest say once, few, many or name a class of expanded clone.

CDR3nt: TGTGCCAGCAGCGTAGAGGACTATACCACAGATACGCAGTATTTT
CDR3aa: CASSVEDYTTDTQYF
j_gene: TRBJ2-3
v_gene: TRBV9
abundance: -
d_gene: -

CDR3nt: TGTGCCAGCAGCTTAGCGACAGGGGGACACACTGAAGCTTTCTTT
CDR3aa: CASSLATGGHTEAFF
j_gene: TRBJ1-1
v_gene: TRBV7-2
abundance: -
d_gene: TRBD1

CDR3nt: TGCGCCAGCAGCCAGAGGGGGACTAGCCTAGGAGGGCGCTACGAGCAGTACTTC
CDR3aa: CASSQRGTSLGGRYEQYF
j_gene: TRBJ2-7
v_gene: TRBV4-1
abundance: -
d_gene: TRBD2

CDR3nt: TGTGCCAGCAGCTCACAGGGTGGGGACTATGGCTACACCTTC
CDR3aa: CASSSQGGDYGYTF
j_gene: TRBJ1-2
v_gene: TRBV7-2
abundance: -
d_gene: -

CDR3nt: TGTGCCAGCAGCAAGGACAGGAGCTCCTACGAGCAGTACTTC
CDR3aa: CASSKDRSSYEQYF
j_gene: TRBJ2-7
v_gene: TRBV27
abundance: -
d_gene: TRBD1

CDR3nt: TGTGCCAGTAGTATAGAGGGCAGTAGCTCCTACAATGAGCAGTTCTTC
CDR3aa: CASSIEGSSSYNEQFF
j_gene: TRBJ2-1
v_gene: TRBV19
abundance: -
d_gene: -

CDR3nt: TGTGCCAGCAGTTACGACCGAGGTGGTAACTATGGCTACACCTTC
CDR3aa: CASSYDRGGNYGYTF
j_gene: TRBJ1-2
v_gene: TRBV6-5
abundance: -
d_gene: -

CDR3nt: TGCGCCAGCAGCCCGGAGGGACAGGGGCTCTATGGCTACACCTTC
CDR3aa: CASSPEGQGLYGYTF
j_gene: TRBJ1-2
v_gene: TRBV5-1
abundance: -
d_gene: TRBD1

CDR3nt: TGTGCCAGTAGCCAGGGCTTCTCTGGAAACACCATATATTTT
CDR3aa: CASSQGFSGNTIYF
j_gene: TRBJ1-3
v_gene: TRBV19
abundance: once
d_gene: -

CDR3nt: TGCGCCAGCAGCCAAGATCGGGGGTCCGGAAACACCATATATTTT
CDR3aa: CASSQDRGSGNTIYF
j_gene: TRBJ1-3
v_gene: TRBV4-1
abundance: once
d_gene: -

CDR3nt: TGTGCCAGCAGCCAGGGCAACCTCGTGGGGAGGCATGGCTACACCTTC
CDR3aa: CASSQGNLVGRHGYTF
j_gene: TRBJ1-2
v_gene: TRBV4-2
abundance: -
d_gene: -

CDR3nt: TGTGCCAGCAGCCAGTCCTCCGGGACAGGGAATTCACCCCTCCACTTT
CDR3aa: CASSQSSGTGNSPLHF
j_gene: TRBJ1-6
v_gene: TRBV3-1/TRBV3-2
abundance: few
d_gene: TRBD1

CDR3nt: TGTGCCAGAAGCCTATCCTCGACAGGAGACGGTCAGCCCCAGCATTTT
CDR3aa: CARSLSSTGDGQPQHF
j_gene: TRBJ1-5
v_gene: TRBV5-3
abundance: -
d_gene: -

CDR3nt: TGTGCCAGTTCTAGTTCGGATCGCTTCTATAATTCACCCCTCCACTTT
CDR3aa: CASSSSDRFYNSPLHF
j_gene: TRBJ1-6
v_gene: TRBV19
abundance: once
d_gene: -

CDR3nt: TGTGCCAGCAGTCGAGGGGGGGTTCCTAAGGGCTACACCTTC
CDR3aa: CASSRGGVPKGYTF
j_gene: TRBJ1-2
v_gene: TRBV6-5
abundance: -
d_gene: -

CDR3nt: TGTGCCGGACCGGGACAGACTAATTCACCCCTCCACTTT
CDR3aa: CAGPGQTNSPLHF
j_gene: TRBJ1-6
v_gene: TRBV30
abundance: -
d_gene: TRBD1

CDR3nt: TGTGCCAGCACCCAGACCGGGACAGGGACCTACGAGCAGTACTTC
CDR3aa: CASTQTGTGTYEQYF
j_gene: TRBJ2-7
v_gene: TRBV7-9
abundance: once
d_gene: TRBD1

CDR3nt: TGTGCCAGCACGTCAAGGGGGAGCTCCTACGAGCAGTACTTC
CDR3aa: CASTSRGSSYEQYF
j_gene: TRBJ2-7
v_gene: TRBV6-5
abundance: -
d_gene: -

CDR3nt: TGCGCCAGCAGCTTGGCGGGACAGACTATGAACACTGAAGCTTTCTTT
CDR3aa: CASSLAGQTMNTEAFF
j_gene: TRBJ1-1
v_gene: TRBV5-1
abundance: -
d_gene: TRBD1

CDR3nt: TGTGCCAGCAGCAAGGGCCAGACTAATGGCTACACCTTC
CDR3aa: CASSKGQTNGYTF
j_gene: TRBJ1-2
v_gene: TRBV21-1
abundance: -
d_gene: -

CDR3nt: TGTGCCAGCAGCCAGGCCGGACAGGGGAGGCCCCTTCGGAATGAAAAACTGTTTTTT
CDR3aa: CASSQAGQGRPLRNEKLFF
j_gene: TRBJ1-4
v_gene: TRBV3-1/TRBV3-2
abundance: -
d_gene: TRBD1

CDR3nt: TGTGCCAGCAGCTCGGACAGGGTCTATTCCTACAATGAGCAGTTCTTC
CDR3aa: CASSSDRVYSYNEQFF
j_gene: TRBJ2-1
v_gene: TRBV5-4
abundance: -
d_gene: TRBD1

CDR3nt: TGTGCCAGCAGCAAAGGGGACATACGAACCTACGAGCAGTACTTC
CDR3aa: CASSKGDIRTYEQYF
j_gene: TRBJ2-7
v_gene: TRBV21-1
abundance: -
d_gene: -

CDR3nt: TGTGCCTGGAGGGGTAGGTGGGACAGACTCTACGAGCAGTACTTC
CDR3aa: CAWRGRWDRLYEQYF
j_gene: TRBJ2-7
v_gene: TRBV30
abundance: -
d_gene: TRBD1

CDR3nt: TGTGCCAGCAGCCAAGTGGGAAACAGGGCCAATGAGCAGTTCTTC
CDR3aa: CASSQVGNRANEQFF
j_gene: TRBJ2-1
v_gene: TRBV3-1/TRBV3-2
abundance: -
d_gene: -

CDR3nt: TGTGCCACCAGCATTGGGACAGACACTACAGATACGCAGTATTTT
CDR3aa: CATSIGTDTTDTQYF
j_gene: TRBJ2-3
v_gene: TRBV15
abundance: -
d_gene: TRBD1

CDR3nt: TGTGCCAGTAACGGACTAGCGGGGGGCGAGACCGGGGAGCTGTTTTTT
CDR3aa: CASNGLAGGETGELFF
j_gene: TRBJ2-2
v_gene: TRBV19
abundance: -
d_gene: TRBD2

CDR3nt: TGTGCCAGTAGTATGGTACAGTACTATGGCTACACCTTC
CDR3aa: CASSMVQYYGYTF
j_gene: TRBJ1-2
v_gene: TRBV19
abundance: -
d_gene: -

CDR3nt: TGTGCCAGCAGGAACCCGACAGGGCCCGGGGAGCTGTTTTTT
CDR3aa: CASRNPTGPGELFF
j_gene: TRBJ2-2
v_gene: TRBV6-5
abundance: -
d_gene: TRBD1

CDR3nt: TGTGCCAGCAGCCCGGGGTCACCACCTGGTGATGGCTACACCTTC
CDR3aa: CASSPGSPPGDGYTF
j_gene: TRBJ1-2
v_gene: TRBV5-8
abundance: -
d_gene: -

CDR3nt: TGTGCCAGCAGCCAAGATGGTACCCGGGAACAGCCCCAGCATTTT
CDR3aa: CASSQDGTREQPQHF
j_gene: TRBJ1-5
v_gene: TRBV3-1/TRBV3-2
abundance: -
d_gene: -

CDR3nt: TGCAGCGTAGCCGGACAGGAGAACACTGAAGCTTTCTTT
CDR3aa: CSVAGQENTEAFF
j_gene: TRBJ1-1
v_gene: TRBV29-1
abundance: -
d_gene: TRBD1

CDR3nt: TGTGCCAGCAGTGAATTCCTTACAGGGAGCTCCTACAATGAGCAGTTCTTC
CDR3aa: CASSEFLTGSSYNEQFF
j_gene: TRBJ2-1
v_gene: TRBV2
abundance: once
d_gene: -

CDR3nt: TGTGCCAGCAGTTTGGGACAGGACTACTACAATGAGCAGTTCTTC
CDR3aa: CASSLGQDYYNEQFF
j_gene: TRBJ2-1
v_gene: TRBV27
abundance: -
d_gene: TRBD1

CDR3nt: TGTGCCAGCAGTCCCCTAGCGGGGGGTTTGAGGGAGTTCTTC
CDR3aa: CASSPLAGGLREFF
j_gene: TRBJ2-1
v_gene: TRBV6-2/TRBV6-3
abundance: -
d_gene: TRBD2

CDR3nt: TGTGCCGGCGGGGGCCGGGTACCCTACAATGAGCAGTTCTTC
CDR3aa: CAGGGRVPYNEQFF
j_gene: TRBJ2-1
v_gene: TRBV7-9
abundance: -
d_gene: -

CDR3nt: TGTGCCAGCAGCCGACCTCAGGACTACAATGAGCAGTTCTTC
CDR3aa: CASSRPQDYNEQFF
j_gene: TRBJ2-1
v_gene: TRBV11-2
abundance: -
d_gene: -

CDR3nt: TGTGCCAGCAGCTTAGGAGGACAGGGGGCATCTAACTATGGCTACACCTTC
CDR3aa: CASSLGGQGASNYGYTF
j_gene: TRBJ1-2
v_gene: TRBV7-9
abundance: -
d_gene: TRBD1

CDR3nt: TGTGCCAGTAGTATAGTGGGGACAGGGAAAGAGACCCAGTACTTC
CDR3aa: CASSIVGTGKETQYF
j_gene: TRBJ2-5
v_gene: TRBV19
abundance: -
d_gene: TRBD1

CDR3nt: TGTGCCAGCAGTTTGTCTATAAACAGGGGGTGGGAGACCCAGTACTTC
CDR3aa: CASSLSINRGWETQYF
j_gene: TRBJ2-5
v_gene: TRBV27
abundance: -
d_gene: TRBD1

CDR3nt: TGTGCCAGCAGCATAGGACAGGATTTTGGCTACACCTTC
CDR3aa: CASSIGQDFGYTF
j_gene: TRBJ1-2
v_gene: TRBV11-2
abundance: -
d_gene: TRBD1

CDR3nt: TGTGCCAGCAGTTACCGGCCCGGCTGGGCTAATACGTGGGAGCAGTACTTC
CDR3aa: CASSYRPGWANTWEQYF
j_gene: TRBJ2-7
v_gene: TRBV6-2/TRBV6-3
abundance: few
d_gene: -

CDR3nt: TGTGCCAGCAGCTTTAGCCGCATCAATTCACCCCTCCACTTT
CDR3aa: CASSFSRINSPLHF
j_gene: TRBJ1-6
v_gene: TRBV7-2
abundance: few
d_gene: -

CDR3nt: TGCGCCAGCAGTGTTGAGGGGTCAGGGGTTTCACCCCTCCACTTT
CDR3aa: CASSVEGSGVSPLHF
j_gene: TRBJ1-6
v_gene: TRBV10-1
abundance: -
d_gene: -

CDR3nt: TGCGCCAGCAGTGACCCCGGGACAGGGACTTCCTACGAGCAGTACTTC
CDR3aa: CASSDPGTGTSYEQYF
j_gene: TRBJ2-7
v_gene: TRBV10-1
abundance: -
d_gene: TRBD1

CDR3nt: TGTGCCAGCAGCTTCGGGACAGGGCCCTCCTCCTACGAGCAGTACTTC
CDR3aa: CASSFGTGPSSYEQYF
j_gene: TRBJ2-7
v_gene: TRBV9
abundance: -
d_gene: TRBD1

CDR3nt: TGTGCCTGGAGCCCCGGGACAGATACGCAGTATTTT
CDR3aa: CAWSPGTDTQYF
j_gene: TRBJ2-3
v_gene: TRBV30
abundance: -
d_gene: -

CDR3nt: TGTGCCAGCAGCCAAGATTTAAGAACGGGAAGCGGCTACACCTTC
CDR3aa: CASSQDLRTGSGYTF
j_gene: TRBJ1-2
v_gene: TRBV3-1/TRBV3-2
abundance: few
d_gene: -